The 7 T cell receptor beta chains below were found in one sample sequenced in a study of blood T cells in healthy people across ages. A second PCR, run for about 7 to 11 cycles, used a sample-barcoded 5' primer plus a J-beta primer mix. TCRdb re-analysed the 5' RACE reads in MiXCR, keeping a single row per CDR3 protein. The sample includes around 670,000 distinct CDR3 sequences, about 30% of them seen just once. Sequencing was done on a sample of blood. Receptor source: a woman of 80 years or more in good health.

Turning to this clonotype: Being one base from a much bigger clone, this may be a read error. The rearrangement links TRBV20-1 to TRBJ2-5; weak D call: TRBD1 (6 bases). The CDR3 is 15 amino acids. Germline V gives CDR1 DFQATT, CDR2 SNEGSKA (reference sequence). Trimming took off 5 bases at V and 0 bases at J, with 16 bases between the two ends. The CDR3 sequence: CSAPLGAGYQETQYF. The CDR3 coding sequence is TGCAGTGCTCCGCTGGGGGCAGGATACCAAGAGACCCAGTACTTC.

This chain joins TRBV5-1 and TRBJ1-6; D remains ambiguous. Between the trimmed V and J ends, which lost 3 bases and 3 bases, there was a span of 10 bases. This CDR3 contains 15 residues. The V gene's germline CDR1 is SGHRS and CDR2 YFSETQ. Written as DNA, the CDR3 is TGCGCCAGCAGCTCAGGTGGATTCTATAATTCACCCCTCCACTTT. Its translation: CASSSGGFYNSPLHF.

The J gene is TRBJ1-1, the V gene TRBV4-3; unclear D gene. Trimming shortened V by 0 bases and J by 1 base, and 12 bases separated the two germline ends. Germline V CDR1 and CDR2: LGHNA, YSLEER. CDR3 size: 16 residues. The CDR3 nucleotides are TGCGCCAGCAGCCAAGATAACGATCGGGGGAACACTGAAGCTTTCTTT. This encodes CASSQDNDRGNTEAFF.

The chain carries TRBV6-2 or TRBV6-3 and TRBJ1-3; a possible D gene is TRBD1 (6 bases). Trimming stripped 6 bases from V and 1 base from J, with 10 bases between. The germline V gene has CDR1 MNHEY and CDR2 SVGEGT. This CDR3 has 14 residues. The DNA of the CDR3 is TGTGCCAGCAGCCCCGGACAGTCTGGAAACACCATATATTTT. Its protein product is CASSPGQSGNTIYF.

This clonotype has just a few counts. The V gene is TRBV20-1, the J gene TRBJ2-4, with TRBD2 identical over 9 bases. Germline V gene lookup returns CDR1 DFQATT and CDR2 SNEGSKA (reference sequence). CDR3 length: 15 residues. V lost 0 bases, J lost 13 bases, and 13 bases stayed unmatched. The CDR3 sequence: CSARDRAGGRREQYF. In DNA form, the CDR3 reads TGCAGTGCTAGAGATCGAGCGGGGGGCCGCCGGGAGCAGTACTTC.

This clonotype was recorded many times. The chain employs TRBV27 and TRBJ2-7, with D hard to call. The CDR3 covers 16 residues. The germline V gene encodes CDR1 MNHEY and CDR2 SMNVEV (reference sequence). Trimming took off 5 bases at V and 4 bases at J, with 21 bases between the two ends. The DNA for the CDR3 is TGTGCCAGCAGTCCTACTCGCAGACGAGGCGTTTACGAGCAGTACTTC. This translates into CASSPTRRRGVYEQYF.

The rearrangement links TRBV7-2 to TRBJ2-7; 10 positions agree with TRBD1. V dropped 5 bases and J dropped 3; count of bases not matched to a gene: 7. The CDR3 length is 15 residues. Germline V gene sequence: CDR1 SGHTA, CDR2 FQGNSA. The CDR3 DNA reads TGTGCCAGCAGCCCCTCGAGGGACAGGGGCTACGAGCAGTACTTC. It yields the protein CASSPSRDRGYEQYF.